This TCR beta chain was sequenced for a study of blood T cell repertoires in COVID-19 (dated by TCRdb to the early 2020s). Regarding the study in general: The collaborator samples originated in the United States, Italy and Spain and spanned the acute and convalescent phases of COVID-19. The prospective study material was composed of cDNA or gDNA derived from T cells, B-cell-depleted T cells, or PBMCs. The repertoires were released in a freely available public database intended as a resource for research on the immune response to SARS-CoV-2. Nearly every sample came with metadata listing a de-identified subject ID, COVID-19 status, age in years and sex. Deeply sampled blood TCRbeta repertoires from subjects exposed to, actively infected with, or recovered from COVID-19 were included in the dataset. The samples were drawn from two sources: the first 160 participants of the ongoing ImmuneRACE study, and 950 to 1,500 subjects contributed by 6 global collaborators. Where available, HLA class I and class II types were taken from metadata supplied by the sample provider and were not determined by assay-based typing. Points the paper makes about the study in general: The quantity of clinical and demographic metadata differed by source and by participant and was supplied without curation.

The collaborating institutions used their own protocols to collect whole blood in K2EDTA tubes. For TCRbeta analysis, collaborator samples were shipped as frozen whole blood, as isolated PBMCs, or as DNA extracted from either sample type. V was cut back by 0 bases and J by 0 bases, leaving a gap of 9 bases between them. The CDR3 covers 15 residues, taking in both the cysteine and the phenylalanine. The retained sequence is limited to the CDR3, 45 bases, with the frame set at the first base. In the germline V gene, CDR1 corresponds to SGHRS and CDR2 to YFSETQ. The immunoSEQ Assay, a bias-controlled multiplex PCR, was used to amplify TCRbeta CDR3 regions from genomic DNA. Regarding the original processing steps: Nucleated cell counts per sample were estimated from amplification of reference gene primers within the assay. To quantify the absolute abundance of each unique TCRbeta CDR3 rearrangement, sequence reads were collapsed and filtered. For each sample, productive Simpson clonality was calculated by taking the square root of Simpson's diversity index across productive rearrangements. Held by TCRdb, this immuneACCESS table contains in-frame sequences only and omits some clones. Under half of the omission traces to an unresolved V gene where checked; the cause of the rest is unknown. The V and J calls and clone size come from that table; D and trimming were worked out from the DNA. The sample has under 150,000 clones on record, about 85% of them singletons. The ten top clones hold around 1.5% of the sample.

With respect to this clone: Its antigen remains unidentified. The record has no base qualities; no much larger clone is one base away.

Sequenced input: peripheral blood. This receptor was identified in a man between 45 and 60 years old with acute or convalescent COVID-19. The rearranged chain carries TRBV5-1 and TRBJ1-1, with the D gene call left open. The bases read TGCGCCAGCAGCTTGGGTCTTTCAGTGAACACTGAAGCTTTCTTT. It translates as CASSLGLSVNTEAFF.